A single sample gave rise to the 26 T cell receptor beta chains below, sequenced in a study of cytomegalovirus exposure and HLA in healthy donors. In the PCR, 60 Vbeta and 13 Jbeta primers were used. Assay used: immunoSEQ multiplex PCR; TCRdb lists only in-frame clones, some missing. This table holds roughly 120,000 clones, around three quarters found once. The sample consisted of PBMCs. Receptors originate from a man aged 30 to 39 in good health and CMV-seropositive.

This chain links TRBV2 with TRBJ2-7; tentative D call: TRBD2 (6 bases). The CDR3 covers 13 residues. Germline CDR1 is SNHLY and CDR2 is FYNNEI. Trimming cost V 8 bases and J 4 bases, with 15 bases left between them. The CDR3: CASSGLLIYEQYF. CDR3 bases: TGTGCCAGCTCGGGACTCCTGATTTACGAGCAGTACTTC.

J is TRBJ2-2 and V is TRBV4-2; D is perhaps TRBD1 (6 bases). The V gene's germline CDR1 is LGHNA and CDR2 YNFKEQ. With 2 bases removed from V and 1 base from J, the gap between germline ends came to 14 bases. The CDR3 spans 17 residues. CDR3 region: CASSQPRQEVNTGELFF. DNA for the CDR3: TGTGCCAGCAGCCAACCCAGACAGGAAGTGAACACCGGGGAGCTGTTTTTT.

V gene TRBV6-5 combines with J gene TRBJ2-1; D possibly corresponds to TRBD1 (5 bases). The germline CDR1 and CDR2 sequences are MNHEY and SVGAGI. V was cut by 5 bases and J by 7 bases, with 15 bases left in between. The CDR3 length is 14 residues. In DNA, the CDR3 is TGTGCCAGCAGTCCAGGGCCGCACAGAAATGAGCAGTTCTTC. As protein: CASSPGPHRNEQFF.

The V call is TRBV21-1, the J call TRBJ2-5; the DNA was not compared with TRBD2, the D call given in the table. TRBV21-1 is reported as a pseudogene. The CDR3 is 16 amino acids. CDR3: CASSRRLRNFQETQYF. DNA of the CDR3: TGTGCCAGCAGCCGACGTTTGAGGAACTTCCAAGAGACCCAGTACTTC.

The rearrangement uses TRBV7-8 and TRBJ1-5; no firm D call. In germline, CDR1 is SGHVS, CDR2 FQNEAQ. The CDR3 sequence is 12 residues long. Trimming removed 5 bases from V and 3 bases from J, with 5 bases in between. The CDR3 loop reads CASSPHNQPQHF. The DNA of the CDR3 is TGTGCCAGCAGCCCCCACAATCAGCCCCAGCATTTT.

The V and J genes are TRBV10-3 and TRBJ2-7; 8 bases are shared with TRBD2. The CDR3 contains 17 residues. V shed 2 bases and J 4 bases; nucleotides not matched to a gene: 13. The germline V gene encodes CDR1 ENHRY and CDR2 SYGVKD. The CDR3: CAISEVRGVAGMYEQYF. The CDR3 nucleotides are TGTGCCATCAGTGAGGTGAGGGGGGTAGCGGGGATGTACGAGCAGTACTTC.

This rearrangement joins TRBV28 to TRBJ2-1, with a possible D match to TRBD2 (5 bases). The germline V and J ends were trimmed by 3 bases and 4 bases, with 13 bases remaining between them. Germline CDR1 and CDR2: MDHEN and SYDVKM. The length of the CDR3 is 15 residues. The CDR3 loop is CASSFVGVYYNEQFF. The CDR3 nucleotides are TGTGCCAGCAGTTTCGTCGGGGTGTATTACAATGAGCAGTTCTTC.

This chain connects TRBV21-1 to TRBJ1-5; TRBD1, as called in the table, went unchecked against the DNA. TRBV21-1 is listed as a pseudogene. This CDR3 is built from 18 residues. The CDR3 DNA sequence: TGTGCCAGCATCCCGGCCGGGACAGAAGACTATAGCAATCAGCCCCAGCATTTT. Its protein is CASIPAGTEDYSNQPQHF.

The chain employs TRBV5-1 and TRBJ2-5, with 12 nucleotides matching TRBD2. The germline V gene has CDR1 SGHRS and CDR2 YFSETQ. CDR3 length: 15 residues. Trimming cost V 6 bases and J 3 bases; bases outside gene matches: 6. CDR3 residues: CASTLLAGGEETQYF. DNA of the CDR3: TGCGCCAGCACCTTACTAGCGGGGGGTGAAGAGACCCAGTACTTC.

About this clone itself: This is likely a read error, given that the CDR3 carries no conserved phenylalanine or tryptophan at its end. This chain connects TRBV25-1 to TRBJ1-2; possibly TRBD1 for D (6 bases). Germline CDR1 is MGHDK and CDR2 is SYGVNS. V lost 6 bases and J 7 bases, leaving 9 bases between the germline ends. The CDR3 has 11 amino acids. CDR3 in amino acids: CASSGTPGYTL. The CDR3 DNA is TGTGCCAGCAGCGGGACACCTGGCTACACCCTC.

CDR3 sequence reads: CASRGGSGGPNTGELFF. DNA of the CDR3: TGTGCCAGCAGGGGGGGAAGCGGGGGACCGAACACCGGGGAGCTGTTTTTT. The rearrangement links TRBV2 to TRBJ2-2; 8 bases agree with TRBD2. Germline V gene data show CDR1 as SNHLY and CDR2 as FYNNEI. V lost 6 bases to trimming and J lost 0 bases; unmatched junction nucleotides: 9. This CDR3 has 17 amino acids.

This clone was seen just once. This chain links TRBV30 with TRBJ2-7, with D tentatively TRBD1 (6 bases). This CDR3 is 13 amino acids long. The germline gives CDR1 GTSNPN, CDR2 SVGIG (reference sequence). Trimming took off 5 bases at V and 7 bases at J, with 18 bases between the two ends. CDR3 in DNA: TGTGCCTGGGCCCAGGGGCCTCCCGTAGAGCAGTACTTC. Translation gives CAWAQGPPVEQYF.

The chain links TRBV6-6 to TRBJ1-1; 7 bases are shared with TRBD1. J was trimmed by 2 bases and V by 5 bases; bases with no gene match: 8. CDR1 and CDR2 (germline): MNHNY, SVGAGI (reference sequence). The CDR3 consists of 15 residues. CDR3 in DNA: TGTGCCAGCAGTACTCCGGACAGGACAAACACTGAAGCTTTCTTT. It translates to CASSTPDRTNTEAFF.

The V call is TRBV28, the J call TRBJ1-1; TRBD1 might be the D (6 bases). Trimming took 10 bases from V and 8 from J, leaving 17 bases between them. Germline CDR1 is MDHEN and CDR2 is SYDVKM. The CDR3 loop spans 12 amino acids. CDR3 amino acids: CAIRLQGSEAFF. The CDR3 DNA is TGTGCCATACGATTACAGGGTTCGGAAGCTTTCTTT.

The chain recombines TRBV11-2 with TRBJ1-5; D is unresolved. V was trimmed by 1 base and J by 3 bases, leaving 7 bases between them. This CDR3 has 14 amino acids. The germline V gene encodes CDR1 SGHAT and CDR2 FQNNGV. DNA of the CDR3: TGTGCCAGCAGCTTAGGAGGGCCCAATCAGCCCCAGCATTTT. This encodes CASSLGGPNQPQHF. The full variable domain, rest sourced from reference TRBV11-2 and TRBJ1-5, is EAGVAQSPRYKIIEKRQSVAFWCNPISGHATLYWYQQILGQGPKLLIQFQNNGVVDDSQLPKDRFSAERLKGVDSTLKIQPAKLEDSAVYLCASSLGGPNQPQHFGDGTRLSIL.

The V and J genes are TRBV5-1 and TRBJ1-4; tentative D call: TRBD1 (6 bases). Germline V lookup: CDR1 SGHRS, CDR2 YFSETQ. Trimming took off 3 bases at V and 5 bases at J, with 11 bases between the two ends. The CDR3 spans 14 residues. The DNA of the CDR3 is TGCGCCAGCAGCTCAGGGGCCCCAAATGAAAAACTGTTTTTT. Protein: CASSSGAPNEKLFF. Filled out from reference TRBV5-1 and TRBJ1-4, the complete variable domain reads KAGVTQTPRYLIKTRGQQVTLSCSPISGHRSVSWYQQTPGQGLQFLFEYFSETQRNKGNFPGRFSGRQFSNSRSEMNVSTLELGDSALYLCASSSGAPNEKLFFGSGTQLSVL.

The chain carries TRBV6-5 and TRBJ1-3; D possibly corresponds to TRBD1 (5 bases). CDR1 and CDR2 from the germline V gene are MNHEY and SVGAGI. V was trimmed by 2 bases and J by 1 base, leaving 9 bases between them. The CDR3 extends over 15 amino acids. CDR3 in amino acids: CASSYGAGSGNTIYF. The CDR3 DNA is TGTGCCAGCAGTTACGGTGCAGGGTCTGGAAACACCATATATTTT.

The chain has TRBV18 and TRBJ2-3, with 8 bases matching TRBD2. J was trimmed by 1 base and V by 3 bases; bases with no gene match: 3. The CDR3 is made up of 15 amino acids. The germline V gene has CDR1 KGHSH and CDR2 LQKENI. Here the CDR3 DNA reads TGTGCCAGCTCACCCGGACTAGCAGGCACAGATACGCAGTATTTT. Its protein product is CASSPGLAGTDTQYF.

This clone came up a few times. The chain carries TRBV7-2 and TRBJ1-4, with 10 nucleotides matching TRBD1. The V gene end was trimmed by 6 bases and the J gene end by 12 bases; junction bases not matched to a gene: 13. The V gene's germline CDR1 is SGHTA and CDR2 FQGNSA. This CDR3 has 15 residues. The CDR3 sequence is CASSRRDRGQGELFF. CDR3 in DNA: TGTGCCAGCAGTCGCCGGGACAGGGGCCAGGGGGAACTGTTTTTT. The whole variable domain, filled in from reference TRBV7-2 and TRBJ1-4, reads GAGVSQSPSNKVTEKGKDVELRCDPISGHTALYWYRQSLGQGLEFLIYFQGNSAPDKSGLPSDRFSAERTGGSVSTLTIQRTQQEDSAVYLCASSRRDRGQGELFFGSGTQLSVL.

This chain joins TRBV7-8 and TRBJ1-5, with D unclear. The CDR3 contains 14 residues. The germline gives CDR1 SGHVS, CDR2 FQNEAQ. V was pared by 1 base and J by 2 bases, with 6 bases between. CDR3 sequence: CASSLDSGNQPQHF. The CDR3 region has the DNA TGTGCCAGCAGCTTAGATAGCGGCAATCAGCCCCAGCATTTT.

The CDR3 DNA follows: TGCAGCGTCGTTACCGGGACAGGGGTCGGCTACACCTTC. It is translated as CSVVTGTGVGYTF. The J gene is TRBJ1-2, the V gene TRBV29-1; 10 nucleotides line up with TRBD1. Germline loops: CDR1 SQVTM, CDR2 ANQGSEA. CDR3 length equals 13 residues. Germline trimming cut 6 bases from V and 8 bases from J; bases unmatched to any gene: 9. The whole variable domain, remainder taken from reference TRBV29-1 and TRBJ1-2, is SAVISQKPSRDICQRGTSLTIQCQVDSQVTMMFWYRQQPGQSLTLIATANQGSEATYESGFVIDKFPISRPNLTFSTLTVSNMSPEDSSIYLCSVVTGTGVGYTFGSGTRLTVV.

This chain links TRBV4-3 with TRBJ2-5; D perhaps matches TRBD2 (7 bases). The CDR3 is 16 amino acids. Per the germline V gene, CDR1 is LGHNA and CDR2 is YSLEER. V shed 4 bases and J shed 3 bases, with 18 bases lying between them. CDR3: CASSLLPRGGKETQYF. The DNA of the CDR3 is TGCGCCAGCAGCCTTCTCCCGAGGGGGGGAAAAGAGACCCAGTACTTC.

J is TRBJ2-2 and V is TRBV7-9; D gene ambiguous. There are 14 residues in the CDR3. Per the germline V gene, CDR1 is SEHNR and CDR2 is FQNEAQ (reference sequence). Trimming took 3 bases from V and 1 from J, leaving 6 bases between them. CDR3 in amino acids: CASSLGRNTGELFF. The DNA for the CDR3 is TGTGCCAGCAGCTTGGGCAGGAACACCGGGGAGCTGTTTTTT.

The chain combines TRBV4-3 with TRBJ2-3; tentative D call: TRBD1 (6 bases). With 1 base removed from V and 4 bases from J, the gap between germline ends came to 12 bases. The CDR3 has 15 amino acids. From germline, CDR1 is LGHNA and CDR2 YSLEER. CDR3 protein: CASSQAPQGPDTQYF. The CDR3 nucleotides read TGCGCCAGCAGCCAAGCCCCCCAGGGGCCAGATACGCAGTATTTT.

The CDR3 sequence: CASSFRDLSYEQYF. The CDR3 nucleotides are TGCGCCAGCAGCTTCCGGGATCTTTCCTACGAGCAGTACTTC. The chain is built from TRBV5-1 and TRBJ2-7; a possible D gene is TRBD2 (5 bases). V lost 2 bases and J lost 1, with 10 bases in between. This CDR3 comprises 14 residues. In germline, CDR1 is SGHRS, CDR2 YFSETQ.

The sample holds one count of this clone. The chain uses TRBV6-1 and TRBJ2-3; D might be TRBD2 (5 bases). Germline assignment: CDR1 MNHNS and CDR2 SASEGT. The CDR3 spans 12 residues. The V gene lost 8 bases and the J gene lost 3 bases, with 9 bases spanning the gap. CDR3 DNA: TGTGCCAGCTGGAGGTTTACAGATACGCAGTATTTT. Encoded protein: CASWRFTDTQYF.